This TCR beta chain derives from a study of blood T cell repertoires in COVID-19. Study-level information: Samples representing acute and convalescent COVID-19 were sourced from the United States, Italy and Spain.

Per the original data handling: Estimated nucleated cell counts came from reference gene primer amplification. The repertoire was sequenced with immunoSEQ multiplex PCR; TCRdb's copy has only in-frame clones and lacks some. The D gene and trimming were derived from the DNA, and the V and J assignments and clone size from that table. This sample has fewer than 400,000 clones; more than 90% occur once, and the top ten carry 3.9%. Residents of 20 to 25 US areas, aged roughly 18 to 89 years, made up the participants. Participant-reported clinical history was the basis for cohort assignment. The CDR3 is made up of 15 amino acids. Germline V lookup: CDR1 ENHRY, CDR2 SYGVKD. V lost 7 bases to trimming and J lost 5 bases, with 20 bases between them.

The source material was PBMCs or T cells enriched from blood (not recorded which). The chain is built from TRBV10-3 and TRBJ1-1, with D perhaps matching TRBD1 (5 bases). This TCR was sampled from a woman aged 30 to 39 who had been exposed to COVID-19. As DNA, the CDR3 is TGTGCCATCACGGGGACTACCCGTTTTGGAACTGAAGCTTTCTTT. Translating gives CAITGTTRFGTEAFF.